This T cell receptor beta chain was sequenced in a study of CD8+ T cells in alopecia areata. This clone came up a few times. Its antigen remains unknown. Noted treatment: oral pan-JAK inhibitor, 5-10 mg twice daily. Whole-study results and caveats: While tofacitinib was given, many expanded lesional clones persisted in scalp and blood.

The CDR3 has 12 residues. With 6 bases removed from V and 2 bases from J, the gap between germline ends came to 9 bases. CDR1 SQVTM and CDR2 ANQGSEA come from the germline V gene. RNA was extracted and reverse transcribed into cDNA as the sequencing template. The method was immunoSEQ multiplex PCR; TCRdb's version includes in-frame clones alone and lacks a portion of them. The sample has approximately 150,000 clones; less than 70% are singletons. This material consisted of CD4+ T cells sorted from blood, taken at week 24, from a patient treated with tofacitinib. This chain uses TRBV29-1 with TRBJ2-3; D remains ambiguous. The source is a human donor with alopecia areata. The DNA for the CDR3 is TGCAGCGTGAATTACAACACAGATACGCAGTATTTT. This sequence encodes CSVNYNTDTQYF.